These 26 T cell receptor beta chains were all obtained from the same sample, sequenced in a study of cytomegalovirus exposure and HLA in healthy donors. The data were produced by immunoSEQ multiplex PCR, yet TCRdb's version contains in-frame clones alone and is incomplete. The sample yields hundreds of thousands of clones, more than 75% seen once. The sample comprised PBMCs. The origin of the receptors is a woman aged 18-29 years in good health and CMV-seropositive.

This clone has just a few counts. The same CDR3 arises from other DNA sequences in this sample as well. The V and J genes are TRBV27 and TRBJ1-1; D might be TRBD1 (5 bases). The CDR3 totals 12 residues. Germline CDR1 MNHEY, CDR2 SMNVEV (reference sequence). The V end lost 5 bases, the J end lost 2 bases, and 6 bases lay between the germline ends. CDR3 region: CASSQGNTEAFF. The CDR3 bases are TGTGCCAGCAGTCAGGGTAACACTGAAGCTTTCTTT.

This clone was seen more than once but under ten times. The rearrangement joins TRBV5-1 to TRBJ1-5; 7 nucleotides align to TRBD1. The germline CDR1 and CDR2 sequences are SGHRS and YFSETQ. The CDR3 runs 15 residues. The V and J ends lost 4 bases and 4 bases, in that order; junction bases with no gene match: 8. CDR3 protein: CASSPSGQLNQPQHF. DNA for the CDR3: TGCGCCAGCAGCCCCTCGGGACAGCTTAATCAGCCCCAGCATTTT.

As for this clone: The same CDR3 is also encoded by other DNA sequences in this sample. This rearrangement joins TRBV9 to TRBJ2-1, with 11 bases lining up with TRBD2. Germline lookup yields CDR1 SGDLS and CDR2 YYNGEE. The CDR3 has 16 amino acids. The V and J ends lost 4 bases and 4 bases, in that order; junction bases with no gene match: 7. CDR3 protein: CASSPRLAGGYNEQFF. The DNA for the CDR3 is TGTGCCAGCAGCCCCCGGCTAGCGGGAGGTTACAATGAGCAGTTCTTC.

The rearrangement uses TRBV6-5 and TRBJ1-4; 8 positions agree with TRBD1. Germline V lookup: CDR1 MNHEY, CDR2 SVGAGI. Germline trimming cut 0 bases from V and 8 bases from J; bases unmatched to any gene: 8. The CDR3 contains 16 residues. In DNA, the CDR3 is TGTGCCAGCAGTTACTCGTATCAGGGGGCGGGAGAAAAACTGTTTTTT. Protein: CASSYSYQGAGEKLFF.

The rearrangement joins TRBV5-1 to TRBJ2-7; the match to TRBD1 covers 7 bases. V lost 4 bases, J lost 4 bases, and 8 bases stayed unmatched. Germline CDR1 and CDR2: SGHRS and YFSETQ. The CDR3 spans 14 residues. The CDR3 bases are TGCGCCAGCAGCCATTCCGGGACAGTTTACGAGCAGTACTTC. The encoded protein is CASSHSGTVYEQYF. Drawing the rest from reference TRBV5-1 and TRBJ2-7, the complete variable domain is KAGVTQTPRYLIKTRGQQVTLSCSPISGHRSVSWYQQTPGQGLQFLFEYFSETQRNKGNFPGRFSGRQFSNSRSEMNVSTLELGDSALYLCASSHSGTVYEQYFGPGTRLTVT.

The chain employs TRBV5-8 and TRBJ1-4, with TRBD1 as a possible D gene (6 bases). CDR3 length equals 16 residues. Germline V gene lookup returns CDR1 SGHTS and CDR2 YDEGEE. V was cut by 3 bases and J by 0 bases, with 12 bases left in between. The CDR3 DNA reads TGTGCCAGCAGCTCAGGACAGTCTTCAACTAATGAAAAACTGTTTTTT. Its translation is CASSSGQSSTNEKLFF.

The DNA of the CDR3 is TGTGCCAGTAGTGTCGCCAGGGCGACCTACGAGCAGTACTTC. Its translation is CASSVARATYEQYF. J is TRBJ2-7 and V is TRBV19; a weak D match, TRBD1 (5 bases). V lost 5 bases, J lost 2 bases, and 13 bases lay in between. This CDR3 spans 14 amino acids. Germline V gene sequence: CDR1 LNHDA, CDR2 SQIVND (reference sequence).

The chain links TRBV6-4 to TRBJ2-1, with 12 bases lining up with TRBD2. Germline V gene sequence: CDR1 MRHNA, CDR2 SNTAGT. The CDR3 has 15 amino acids. Unmatched junction bases numbered 8, after V lost 7 bases and J lost 7 bases. CDR3 bases: TGTGCCAGCACCCGACTAGCGGGAGACGCGAATGAGCAGTTCTTC. Its protein product is CASTRLAGDANEQFF.

The chain recombines TRBV19 with TRBJ1-5, with TRBD1 matching 7 bases. Trimming took 5 bases from V and 5 from J; bases not matched to a gene: 6. The CDR3 runs to 14 residues. In germline, CDR1 is LNHDA, CDR2 SQIVND (reference sequence). Here the CDR3 reads CASSAGTDDQPQHF. CDR3 bases: TGTGCCAGTAGTGCCGGGACAGACGATCAGCCCCAGCATTTT.

The chain joins TRBV5-6 to TRBJ1-2, with D possibly matching TRBD1 (6 bases). This CDR3 is built from 15 residues. V lost 2 bases and J 7 bases, leaving 18 bases between the germline ends. CDR1 and CDR2 from the germline V gene are SGHDT and YYEEEE. CDR3: CASSFPRQGSSGYTF. The CDR3 bases are TGTGCCAGCAGCTTTCCCCGCCAGGGGTCGAGTGGCTACACCTTC.

This sequence joins TRBV7-8 and TRBJ1-4, with a tentative D call TRBD1 (5 bases). The CDR3 is 16 residues long. CDR1 is SGHVS, CDR2 FQNEAQ, per germline. V was trimmed by 5 bases and J by 8 bases, leaving 21 bases between them. Here the CDR3 reads CASSPVVWGALEKLFF. The CDR3 nucleotides read TGTGCCAGCAGCCCCGTCGTCTGGGGCGCGCTGGAAAAACTGTTTTTT.

This chain links TRBV7-8 with TRBJ2-7; 7 positions match TRBD2. Germline-derived CDR1 and CDR2 are SGHVS and FQNEAQ. CDR3 length: 16 amino acids. Trimming removed 5 bases from V and 2 bases from J; junction bases left unmatched: 12. CDR3 DNA: TGTGCCAGCAGCCTCGGAACTAGCGAGTTTACCTACGAGCAGTACTTC. It codes for CASSLGTSEFTYEQYF.

The chain carries TRBV18 and TRBJ2-7; TRBD2 matches 12 bases. The CDR3 length is 16 residues. Trimming at V came to 6 bases and at J to 2 bases, leaving 8 bases not matched to a gene. Germline loops: CDR1 KGHSH, CDR2 LQKENI. The CDR3 nucleotides are TGTGCCAGCTCCCCAACTAGCGGGAGGACGCCCTACGAGCAGTACTTC. Protein sequence: CASSPTSGRTPYEQYF.

The chain employs TRBV27 and TRBJ2-6, with 7 bases that match TRBD1. Germline lookup yields CDR1 MNHEY and CDR2 SMNVEV (reference sequence). J was trimmed by 0 bases and V by 9 bases; bases with no gene match: 8. The CDR3 runs 16 residues. The DNA for the CDR3 is TGTGCCAGTTCCGGGACAGTTTTCTCTGGGGCCAACGTCCTGACTTTC. Translating gives CASSGTVFSGANVLTF.

The CDR3 loop is CASSLLAGEAGEQFF. The CDR3 DNA reads TGCGCCAGCAGCCTCCTAGCGGGAGAAGCGGGAGAGCAGTTCTTC. V usage is TRBV5-1 and J usage is TRBJ2-1; 10 bases are shared with TRBD2. V was pared by 4 bases and J by 10 bases, with 11 bases of the junction left unmatched. The CDR3 length is 15 residues. Per the germline V gene, CDR1 is SGHRS and CDR2 is YFSETQ.

The rearrangement links TRBV7-6 to TRBJ2-7; D might be TRBD1 (6 bases). V lost 5 bases to trimming and J lost 1 base, with 15 bases between them. Germline values: CDR1 SGHVS, CDR2 FNYEAQ. CDR3 length equals 15 residues. The CDR3: CASSQRQTGSYEQYF. CDR3 nucleotide sequence: TGTGCCAGCAGCCAACGACAGACAGGATCCTACGAGCAGTACTTC. Complete variable domain (other parts from reference TRBV7-6 and TRBJ2-7): GAGVSQSPRYKVTKRGQDVALRCDPISGHVSLYWYRQALGQGPEFLTYFNYEAQQDKSGLPNDRFSAERPEGSISTLTIQRTEQRDSAMYRCASSQRQTGSYEQYFGPGTRLTVT.

This clone was counted only a few times. The J gene is TRBJ2-7, the V gene TRBV2, with 9 bases identical to TRBD2. The CDR3 totals 14 residues. V was pared by 6 bases and J by 6 bases, with 9 bases of the junction left unmatched. Germline CDR1 SNHLY, CDR2 FYNNEI. The CDR3 nucleotides are TGTGCCAGCAGACAAGGGCTAGCGGGACGCGAGCAGTACTTC. This codes for CASRQGLAGREQYF.

This clone was picked up one time. The rearrangement uses TRBV29-1 and TRBJ2-1; 8 bases are shared with TRBD1. Trimming removed 7 bases from V and 0 bases from J; junction bases left unmatched: 14. This CDR3 region has 17 residues. Germline loops: CDR1 SQVTM, CDR2 ANQGSEA. The CDR3 bases are TGCAGCGGGGCGGCAGGGGGCGGACCCCGCTCCTACAATGAGCAGTTCTTC. Amino acid sequence: CSGAAGGGPRSYNEQFF.

V usage is TRBV27 and J usage is TRBJ1-1; D remains ambiguous. Looked up from germline, CDR1 is MNHEY and CDR2 is SMNVEV (reference sequence). V dropped 2 bases and J dropped 3 bases, with 16 bases sitting between them. CDR3 length: 16 amino acids. The CDR3, as DNA: TGTGCCAGCAGTTTAAAGGCTCTAACGAGGGACACTGAAGCTTTCTTT. This gives the protein CASSLKALTRDTEAFF.

V and J are TRBV5-1 and TRBJ2-2; TRBD2 matches 10 bases. V lost 0 bases and J lost 4; bases outside the gene matches: 6. CDR1 and CDR2 (germline): SGHRS, YFSETQ. The CDR3 sequence is 17 residues long. The CDR3 region is CASSLGAGGPSTGELFF. The CDR3 nucleotides read TGCGCCAGCAGCTTGGGAGCGGGAGGGCCGAGCACCGGGGAGCTGTTTTTT.

The J gene is TRBJ1-2, the V gene TRBV7-6, with D maybe TRBD1 (6 bases). This CDR3 has 15 residues. Per germline, CDR1 SGHVS and CDR2 FNYEAQ. V lost 5 bases and J 2 bases, leaving 15 bases between the germline ends. This CDR3 reads CASSLGGHANYGYTF. In nucleotides, the CDR3 is TGTGCCAGCAGCCTAGGGGGACATGCAAACTATGGCTACACCTTC.

The chain employs TRBV2 and TRBJ1-1; a weak D match, TRBD1 (5 bases). The CDR3 sequence is 13 residues long. V lost 7 bases to trimming and J lost 4 bases, with 13 bases between them. CDR1 SNHLY and CDR2 FYNNEI come from the germline V gene. CDR3 nucleotide sequence: TGTGCCAGCACGGGGGTATACGGCACTGAAGCTTTCTTT. Translation gives CASTGVYGTEAFF.

This chain uses TRBV7-8 with TRBJ2-7; the D gene is possibly TRBD1 (6 bases). CDR1 and CDR2 (germline): SGHVS, FQNEAQ. CDR3 size: 14 residues. Deletions cut 3 bases from V and 3 bases from J, with 12 bases between. Here the CDR3 DNA reads TGTGCCAGCAGCTTCGGGGACACAATCTACGAGCAGTACTTC. Amino acids: CASSFGDTIYEQYF.

The chain combines TRBV30 with TRBJ2-7; 9 nucleotides align to TRBD2. The CDR3 totals 15 residues. Germline loops: CDR1 GTSNPN, CDR2 SVGIG (reference sequence). J gave up 4 bases and V 7 bases, and 14 bases lay outside the gene matches. CDR3 residues: CASQFYVLAGYEQYF. In nucleotides, the CDR3 is TGTGCCTCCCAATTTTATGTGCTAGCGGGGTACGAGCAGTACTTC.

The chain uses TRBV28 and TRBJ2-7, with 8 bases fitting TRBD1. The CDR3 runs 11 residues. CDR1 and CDR2 from the germline V gene are MDHEN and SYDVKM. V lost 6 bases, J lost 12 bases, and 7 bases stayed unmatched. The CDR3: CASRRQGSWYF. The CDR3 nucleotides are TGTGCCAGCAGGAGACAGGGGTCATGGTACTTC.

The CDR3 DNA follows: TGTGCCAGCAGCTTATCCATGCCGGCTAGCGGGAGAACAGATACGCAGTATTTT. It encodes CASSLSMPASGRTDTQYF. The genes are TRBV7-9 and TRBJ2-3; 10 nucleotides agree with TRBD2. Germline CDR1 SEHNR, CDR2 FQNEAQ (reference sequence). V gave up 2 bases and J gave up 3 bases; unmatched junction bases: 11. The CDR3 runs to 18 residues. Supplemented by reference TRBV7-9 and TRBJ2-3, the full variable domain reads DTGVSQNPRHKITKRGQNVTFRCDPISEHNRLYWYRQTLGQGPEFLTYFQNEAQLEKSRLLSDRFSAERPKGSFSTLEIQRTEQGDSAMYLCASSLSMPASGRTDTQYFGPGTRLTVL.